This T cell receptor (beta chain) was identified in a study of siplizumab effects on memory and regulatory T cells. Notes on this clone: Its antigen is unknown.

Study-wide points: Confirmatory evidence of suppressive function in proliferating siplizumab-culture Tregs was not obtained. Apparently more diverse than memory cells, naive T cells also seemed major alloresponse contributors. The mapping of alloreactive clones to unstimulated subsets covered only a minor fraction of them.

Per sample, the assay covered 80,000 to 100,000 TCR templates. Data came from immunoSEQ multiplex PCR; TCRdb stores just in-frame clones and leaves some out. The data hold about 91,000 clones, with approximately 96% observed a single time. The CDR3 is 13 amino acids. The J segment lost 10 bases and the V segment lost 9 bases, leaving 9 bases of the junction unmatched. The germline V gene has CDR1 MNHEY and CDR2 SVGAGI. This sequence was found in a human donor in good health. The sequenced material came from naive CD4+ T cells sorted from blood. The rearrangement links TRBV6-5 to TRBJ2-3, with 11 bases fitting TRBD2. The CDR3 DNA reads TGTGCCAGACCCGGGACTAGCGGTGGTGCGCAGTATTTT. Amino acid sequence: CARPGTSGGAQYF.